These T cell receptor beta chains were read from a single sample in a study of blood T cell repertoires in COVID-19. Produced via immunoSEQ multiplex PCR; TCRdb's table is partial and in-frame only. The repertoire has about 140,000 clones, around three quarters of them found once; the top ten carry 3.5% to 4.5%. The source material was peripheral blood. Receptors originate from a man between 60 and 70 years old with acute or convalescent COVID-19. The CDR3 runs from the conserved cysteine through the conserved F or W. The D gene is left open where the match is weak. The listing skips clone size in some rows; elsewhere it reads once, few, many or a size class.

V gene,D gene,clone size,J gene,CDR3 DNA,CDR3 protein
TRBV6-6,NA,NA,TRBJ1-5,TGTGCCACCCGGGGGGAAGGCAATCAGCCCCAGCATTTT,CATRGEGNQPQHF
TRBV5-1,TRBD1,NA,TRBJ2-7,TGCGCCAGCAGCGTTACCGGGACAGGGGTCTACGAGCAGTACTTC,CASSVTGTGVYEQYF
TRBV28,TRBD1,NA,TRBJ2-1,TGTGCCAGCAGTTTTGACAGGGGGTCCTACAATGAGCAGTTCTTC,CASSFDRGSYNEQFF
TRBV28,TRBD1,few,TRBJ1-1,TGTGCCAGCAGTTCCCAGGGGGCTGGTAACACTGAAGCTTTCTTT,CASSSQGAGNTEAFF
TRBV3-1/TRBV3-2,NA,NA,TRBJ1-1,TGTGCCAGCAGCCAAGATCTTAATACGGTTGAAGCTTTCTTT,CASSQDLNTVEAFF
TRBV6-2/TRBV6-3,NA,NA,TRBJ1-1,TGTGCCAGCAGTAGGGACACGGGGAACACTGAAGCTTTCTTT,CASSRDTGNTEAFF
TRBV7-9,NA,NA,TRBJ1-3,TGTGCCAGCAGCTTAGAGTCGGCAGGGGTCGGAAACACCATATATTTT,CASSLESAGVGNTIYF
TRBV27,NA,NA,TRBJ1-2,TGTGCCAGCAGTTTAGCGGGCGGCCTCTATGGCTACACCTTC,CASSLAGGLYGYTF
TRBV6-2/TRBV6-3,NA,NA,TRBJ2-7,TGTGCCAGCTGCCGGGACGGGGGTTACGAGCAGTACTTC,CASCRDGGYEQYF
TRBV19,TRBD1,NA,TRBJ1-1,TGTGCCAGTAGTATTAAGGACAGGGAAGCTTTCTTT,CASSIKDREAFF
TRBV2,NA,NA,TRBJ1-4,TGTGCCAGCAGGGGGGGACTCTCTAATGAAAAACTGTTTTTT,CASRGGLSNEKLFF
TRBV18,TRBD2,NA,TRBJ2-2,TGTGCCAGCTCACCACCGGCGAGCGGGAGCTTGGCCGGGGAGCTGTTTTTT,CASSPPASGSLAGELFF